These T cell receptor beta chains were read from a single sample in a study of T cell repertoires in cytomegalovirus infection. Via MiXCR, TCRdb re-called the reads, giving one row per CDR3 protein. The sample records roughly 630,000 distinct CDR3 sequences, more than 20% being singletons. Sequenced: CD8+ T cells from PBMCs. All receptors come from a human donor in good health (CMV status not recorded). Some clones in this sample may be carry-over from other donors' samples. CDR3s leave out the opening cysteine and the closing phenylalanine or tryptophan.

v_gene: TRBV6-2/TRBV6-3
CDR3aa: ASSYSLGTAYGYT

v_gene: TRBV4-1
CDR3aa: AIRQSDTNTEAF

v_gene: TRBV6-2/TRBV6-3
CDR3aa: ASSYRELSGQPQH

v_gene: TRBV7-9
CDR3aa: ASSLTTDRLETQY

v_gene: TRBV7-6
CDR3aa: ASSVIPGQQETQY

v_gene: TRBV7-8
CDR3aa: ASSLAFLSEAF

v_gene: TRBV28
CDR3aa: ASSLPGSLYGYT

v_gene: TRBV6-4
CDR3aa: ASSELAGANNEQF

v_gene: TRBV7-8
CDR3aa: ASPGASFISGELF

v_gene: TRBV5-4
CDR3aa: ASGGDDSYEQY

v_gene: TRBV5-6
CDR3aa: ASSFRSSFRGTNTGELF

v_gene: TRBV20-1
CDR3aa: SARGGGGRVSTDTQY

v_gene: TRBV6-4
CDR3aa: ASRTVATNEKLF

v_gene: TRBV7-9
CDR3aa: ASSLVSYTGELF

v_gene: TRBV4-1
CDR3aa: ASSQDQGTMNTEAF

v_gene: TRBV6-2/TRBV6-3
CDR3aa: ASSGDSLGYNEQF

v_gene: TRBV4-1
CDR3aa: ASSQGRGASNEQF

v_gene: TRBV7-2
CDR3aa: ASSSVRVFPYEQY

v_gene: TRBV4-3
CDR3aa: ASSHGQGPGDNEQF

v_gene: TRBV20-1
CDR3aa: SASREGRGRYGYT

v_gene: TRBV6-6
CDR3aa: ASSSGGKRDTQY

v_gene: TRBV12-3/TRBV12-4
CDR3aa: ASRHRGSYNEQF

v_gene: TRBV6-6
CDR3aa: ARSYDNEQF

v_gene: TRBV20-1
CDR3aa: SAPVGQGALGYGYT

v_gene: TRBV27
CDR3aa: ASSLGRRAGANVLT

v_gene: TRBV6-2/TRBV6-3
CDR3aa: ASSPPSDGARELF

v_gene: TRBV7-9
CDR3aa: ASSPRGQVRTDTQY

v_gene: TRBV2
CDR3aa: ASSEFSGGVTDTQY

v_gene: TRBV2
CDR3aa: ASSPKGLAWETQY

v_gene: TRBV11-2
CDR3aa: ASSLLYRLPDTEAF

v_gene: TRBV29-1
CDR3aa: SVERGLAGETQY

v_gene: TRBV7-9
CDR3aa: ASSFITDSPYEQY

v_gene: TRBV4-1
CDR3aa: ASSQAVPTYGYT

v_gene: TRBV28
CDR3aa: ASSLYPRGGANVLT

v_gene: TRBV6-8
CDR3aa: ASSYSDRGQRGGYT

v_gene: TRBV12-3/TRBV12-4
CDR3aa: ASSSPGTGGHEQY

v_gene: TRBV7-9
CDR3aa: ASSPPSAGGTDTQY

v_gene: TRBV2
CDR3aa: ASSSRGGYGYT

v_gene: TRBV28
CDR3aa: ASSLGLRTGELF

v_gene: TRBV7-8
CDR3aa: ASSAAPGQGALGYGYT

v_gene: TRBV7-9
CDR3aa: ASSLGWTEGI

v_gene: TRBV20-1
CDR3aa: SAREAGKGYYGYT

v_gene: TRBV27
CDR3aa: ASSPRSHPQETQY

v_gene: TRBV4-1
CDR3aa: ASSPALGNSNQPQH

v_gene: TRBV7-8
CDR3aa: ASSPIGVDYT

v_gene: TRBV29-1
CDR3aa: SVENEQF

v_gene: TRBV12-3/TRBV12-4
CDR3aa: ASSTRTGGPLEAF

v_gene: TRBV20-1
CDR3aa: SAINRDLNTGELF

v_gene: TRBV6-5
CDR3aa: ASSNGYEQY